Described below is a single T cell receptor beta chain sequence and its context. Its antigen remains undetermined. It has no much larger one-base neighbor in the sample; base qualities were not kept. To prepare the library, the immunoSEQ multiplex PCR assay was applied. TCRdb re-hosts the immuneACCESS table, in-frame sequences only. Its copies lack some clones; in the studies checked, an unresolved V gene accounts for under half of them, and the cause for the rest is not known. In this sample the table shows about 89,000 clones, about 85% of which occur a single time. Of the sample, about 2.1% is held by the ten largest clones. The record originates from a study of control samples from healthy donors and cancer patients (dated by TCRdb to about 2020). Trimming takes 3 bases off V and 1 base off J; junction bases not matched to a gene: 3. The CDR3 runs 15 residues from the cysteine to the phenylalanine. This entry keeps only the CDR3 DNA: 45 bases, framed from base 1. The germline V gene yields KGHSH for CDR1 and LQKENI for CDR2.

The sequence was collected from a woman in her 40s in good health. Input material: blood. The chain employs TRBV18 and TRBJ2-3; TRBD2 aligns with 8 central bases. CDR3 protein: CASSPFSGGTDTQYF. The nucleotides read TGTGCCAGCTCACCCTTTAGCGGGGGCACAGATACGCAGTATTTT. This CDR3, with the reference TRBV18 and TRBJ2-3 proteins standing in past its ends, gives the full variable domain NAGVMQNPRHLVRRRGQEARLRCSPMKGHSHVYWYRQLPEEGLKFMVYLQKENIIDESGMPKERFSAEFPKEGPSILRIQQVVRGDSAAYFCASSPFSGGTDTQYFGPGTRLTVL.